The entry below gives a single T cell receptor beta chain sequence along with its context. Its antigen is not known. TCRdb fed the RT-PCR reads into MiXCR, producing one record per CDR3 protein. The sample carries some 190,000 distinct CDR3 sequences, 13% to 15% recorded once. Germline CDR1 is LNHNV and CDR2 is YYDKDF (reference sequence). The CDR3 has 14 amino acids. Trimming removed 1 base at V and 5 bases at J, with 12 bases between. The data belong to a study of response to subunit inactivated influenza vaccine. Overall study results and limits: Authors suggested each seasonal influenza vaccination recruits few new T cells.

The sequence derives from a man aged 50 to 59 who received an inactivated influenza vaccine. The sample consisted of CD8+ T cells sorted from PBMCs, taken roughly 5 days after vaccination. The J gene is TRBJ2-7, the V gene TRBV15; TRBD2 might be the D (6 bases). CDR3 amino acids: CATSRVPPGDEQYF. The CDR3 DNA reads as TGTGCCACCAGCAGAGTACCCCCGGGGGACGAGCAGTACTTC.